The rows below give T cell receptor beta chains drawn from one sample of a study of T cell clonotyping in hematopoietic cell transplantation. Clones were read by immunoSEQ multiplex PCR, and TCRdb kept only the in-frame ones, dropping some. The sample lists fewer than 20,000 clones, approximately 93% occurring once. Specimen: peripheral blood mononuclear cells, collected before stem cell transplant. These TCRs come from a man between 18 and 35 years old with biphenotypic leukemia. Some clones in this sample may be carry-over from other donors' samples. CDR3s leave out the opening cysteine and the closing phenylalanine or tryptophan.

J	V	CDR3
TRBJ2-7	TRBV4-3	ASSQGMGQGADEQY
TRBJ1-3	TRBV25-1	ASSEGFGQGGNTIY
TRBJ1-6	TRBV6-5	ASRRLTGGSSPLH
TRBJ2-7	TRBV11-2	ASSFGEGEQY
TRBJ1-1	TRBV7-9	ASSLAIWDSQVTEAF
TRBJ1-2	TRBV2	ALRVLGGYT
TRBJ2-1	TRBV27	ASSFSGTGSYNEQF
TRBJ1-5	TRBV7-2	ASSSTGNQQPQH
TRBJ1-5	TRBV6-1	ASNDGQGGQPQH
TRBJ2-4	TRBV30	AWTVKNIQY
TRBJ1-1	TRBV30	AWRGGQGAF
TRBJ2-7	TRBV5-4	ASSLWDRVYEQY
TRBJ2-3	TRBV6-5	ASSSLAGLTDTQY
TRBJ2-5	TRBV11-3	ASSSGTDQETQY
TRBJ1-1	TRBV5-1	ASSLAANTEAF
TRBJ1-1	TRBV6-5	ASSYQGAETF